The present T cell receptor beta chain was sequenced within a study of cytomegalovirus exposure and HLA in healthy donors (dated by TCRdb to the late 2010s). Study-wide context: In an earlier analysis of some 550 of the donors, 276 Gb of sequence data and roughly 100 million unique TCR beta sequences from approximately 180 million T cells were reported. Class I and class II HLA loci were covered by the typing at four-digit resolution. A separate validation cohort of 90 to 150 different subjects was used in addition to the 666-subject first cohort. The number of typed donors differed by locus: about 620-630 for A, B, C, DRB1 and DQB1; roughly 510 for DQA1; about 600 for DPA1; and some 470 for DPB1. Roughly five DR-DQ haplotypes were treated as single units for association and clustering because of strong linkage in the cohort. The T cell repertoires of about 700 subjects were profiled by immunosequencing and related to cytomegalovirus serostatus. In an earlier analysis of 500 to 650 of the donors, high-throughput TCR beta sequencing was used to judge whether each TCR beta V gene segment behaved as functional or pseudogenic. Among the 398 genotyped donors, 81% belonged to the genetic ancestry cluster associated with self-reported Caucasian donors. The study aimed to test whether signatures of past pathogen exposure could be identified by cataloging public T cell receptors. On average, 235,054 unique TCR beta nucleotide sequences were sequenced per donor among 398 genotyped donors of the cohort, with 15% to 20% of those sequences being non-productive. Approximately 300 gigabases of sequencing data and around 85 million unique TCR sequences made up an early release that covered some 640 HLA-typed donors. The study combined high-throughput TCR immunosequencing, statistical association of individual TCRs with disease status, and machine learning to predict cytomegalovirus infection status. Donor age, sex, ethnicity and CMV serostatus were compiled together with the repertoire data. In a later genetic analysis, genome-wide SNP genotypes for about 60% of the 666 donors were used, and that subset was treated as a discovery cohort. Every repertoire in the discovery cohort had been generated on one and the same sequencing platform. A later analysis re-analyzed previously published TCR beta repertoires from about 600 donors and added high-resolution HLA genotyping to study TCR occurrence patterns. The later analysis used no new phenotypic data to find candidate immune exposures, relying instead on TCR beta sequences and their occurrence across donors. The full study reports these points: The presence/absence analyses assumed that sequencing depth was roughly uniform across donors, and that assumption may not be true. V-gene and J-gene trimming of TCR beta chains was associated with a missense DCLRE1C variant in a later genetic analysis, and the association was replicated in an independent cohort. In vitro tests confirmed that three of the cytomegalovirus-associated TCR beta chains recognize cytomegalovirus antigens. This cohort had only TCR beta chains sequenced, and the lack of alpha or paired-chain data limited which features could be detected. The 87-base-pair reads could not distinguish some IMGT-functional V segments, including TRBV6-2 and TRBV6-3, so those segments were excluded. Because counts were too low, some 16 rarely observed V segments, including chromosome 9 orphons, were excluded from the earlier analysis of 587 of the donors. In a later genetic analysis, fewer N-insertions in productive TCRs were reported among donors in an Asian-associated ancestry cluster than the 666-donor mean. While some public TCRs were present in many individuals, most TCR sequences turned up only very rarely across donors. The authors suggested that the approach could potentially be extended to other disease states and immunological phenotypes. A later analysis associated 16,951 TCR beta sequences with specific HLA alleles at a false discovery rate of 0.05. A total of 164 TCR beta chains were listed by the study as associated with cytomegalovirus. A later analysis found that TCR association rates varied across HLA loci, with DRB1 alleles showing the most associated TCRs and HLA-C alleles the fewest. Assigning TCR associations to individual alleles was difficult when HLA alleles, especially DR and DQ, strongly co-occurred. In an earlier analysis of some 640 of the donors, most TCR beta V segments were observed in productive rearrangements about 87% or about 30% of the time, broadly matching IMGT annotations. Immune exposure information for the cohort was limited to CMV serostatus. A further reported finding was that TCR beta sequences accurately predicted the HLA-A and HLA-B alleles for most subjects in the first cohort. In a later analysis, several top co-occurrence clusters were reported to appear linked to parvovirus B19, influenza, CMV and Epstein-Barr virus. In both the original and validation cohorts, the classifier was reported to diagnose cytomegalovirus status with high specificity and sensitivity. Correlated functional status among segregating V segments might be attributable to linkage disequilibrium, but an unknown experimental factor could not be ruled out. A later analysis found that HLA-associated TCR beta chains were more clonally expanded and had lower generation probabilities than equally common non-associated chains. A cluster of highly shared sequence variants was judged likely to represent a technical artifact of the sequencing pipeline. Because HLA typing was missing for some donors at each locus, association tests included only the typed subset. A later analysis found that most CMV-associated TCR beta chains appeared HLA-restricted, with HLA associations seemingly driven largely by CMV exposure.

In total, roughly 670 healthy bone marrow donors made up the cohort. Cohort members were all nominally healthy when sampled, although unrecorded immune exposures were likely present. The donor was CMV seropositive and belonged to the group of 250 to 300 seropositive cohort members. Every donor gave a peripheral blood sample, and the peripheral blood mononuclear cells from that sample were used for TCR beta sequencing. Genomic DNA was extracted from the blood cell samples with the Qiagen DNeasy Blood Extraction Kit. The library came from the immunoSEQ multiplex PCR assay. The multiplex PCR relied on a mix of 60 forward primers for TCR Vbeta segments and 13 reverse primers for TCR Jbeta segments. A multiplex PCR assay on genomic DNA amplified the CDR3 region of rearranged TCR beta genes. The amplified TCR beta libraries were sequenced on the Illumina HiSeq System as 87-base-pair reads. The original pipeline was this. A later analysis tallied 75 million to 95 million unique TCR beta chains across the approximately 670 repertoires, and approximately 12 million of those chains were shared by two or more donors. Raw reads were error-corrected and collapsed into unique sequences by a nearest-neighbor algorithm in which closely related sequences were merged to remove PCR and sequencing errors. Alignment of CDR3 sequences to IMGT reference sequences was used to assign V, D and J gene segments. For a sequence to be retained, a match of at least six nucleotides was required to both a V gene segment and a J gene segment. A rearrangement was called productive if the CDR3 had no stop codons and remained in frame with V and J, and every other rearrangement was called non-productive. CDR3 was defined according to IMGT convention as the region running from the second conserved V-encoded cysteine to the conserved J-encoded phenylalanine. In an earlier analysis of more than 550 of the donors, sequences lacking an unambiguous match to a single V gene segment were excluded. In an earlier analysis of approximately 500 of the donors, a V segment was called functional when productive rearrangements were above 56.7%, and segregating when the standard deviation between donors exceeded 5%. A statistical classification framework was built for diagnosing cytomegalovirus status from the catalog of TCR beta chain sequences. In a later analysis, V and J genes were assigned by comparing TCR nucleotide sequences against IMGT/GENE-DB human TR gene sequences. The TCRdist pipeline was used in a later analysis to assign CDR3 sequences and most-parsimonious VDJ recombination scenarios. In a later analysis, each TCR beta chain was defined by its CDR3 amino acid sequence together with its V-gene family, and reads lacking a unique V-gene family were excluded. As a way to deal with suspected cross-contamination and a sequencing artifact, a later analysis dropped roughly 600 nucleotide sequences that were highly shared and had low generation probability. In a later analysis, a clonal expansion index was calculated for each public chain from normalized within-repertoire ranks of inferred template counts. A later analysis computed generation probabilities with a VDJ recombination model fitted to out-of-frame rearrangements, and checked the results against IGoR. A later analysis scored TCR-TCR, TCR-HLA and TCR-CMV co-occurrence with hypergeometric tests, applying a repertoire-size bias correction to TCR pairs. False discovery rates were estimated in a later analysis by permuting HLA or CMV assignments 20 times. A later analysis grouped co-occurring TCRs with DBSCAN, adding TCRdist sequence similarity when clustering within HLA-allele-positive subsets. Repertoires with fewer than 30,000 or more than 120,000 public chains, plus five repertoires with anomalous nucleotide sharing, were excluded from co-occurrence clustering. This immuneACCESS table, as held by TCRdb, lists in-frame sequences with V and J called but not all clones. Of the missing ones, under half trace to an unresolved V gene in checked studies; the others have no known cause. V and J calls and clone size are copied from that table; D and trimming were computed from the DNA. For this sample there are roughly 200,000 clones; 79% appear just once. Together, the top ten hold approximately 4.4% of the sample.

About this clone: The antigen it binds to is not known. No much larger clonotype is one base removed from it; base qualities were not supplied.

The CDR3 starts with the cysteine, ends with the phenylalanine, and has 17 residues. Only the CDR3 DNA stays, 51 bases, in frame from base 1. The germline V gene encodes CDR1 SEHNR and CDR2 FQNEAQ (reference sequence). Trimming removed 6 bases from V and 4 bases from J; the gene matches leave 12 bases unexplained. The sequence is built from TRBV7-9 and TRBJ1-1; the junction holds 12 bases that match TRBD1. The clonotype originates from a young woman in good health and CMV-seropositive. Source material: PBMCs. The CDR3 region reads CASRHSGTGGAGTEAFF. The bases read TGTGCCAGCAGACACTCCGGGACAGGGGGCGCGGGCACTGAAGCTTTCTTT.